The 21 T cell receptor beta chains reported below all come from one sample, sequenced in a study of blood T cell repertoires in COVID-19. Profiling relied on immunoSEQ multiplex PCR, and the TCRdb table lists in-frame clones only, not all of them. The sample yields 15,000 to 20,000 clones, approximately 93% seen once. Sequencing was carried out using peripheral blood. Receptors were obtained from a woman aged 45-65 years with active COVID-19.

This rearrangement joins TRBV6-5 to TRBJ2-7, with D perhaps matching TRBD1 (6 bases). V lost 5 bases, J lost 6 bases, and 20 bases lay in between. Germline CDR1 MNHEY, CDR2 SVGAGI. The CDR3 length is 15 residues. This CDR3 is CASSRRGSLVSEQYF. The CDR3 DNA reads as TGTGCCAGCAGTCGCAGGGGTTCTCTAGTTTCCGAGCAGTACTTC.

The chain has TRBV19 and TRBJ2-1; the match to TRBD2 covers 7 bases. Germline CDR1 reads LNHDA; CDR2 reads SQIVND (reference sequence). This CDR3 is 15 amino acids long. V gave up 4 bases and J gave up 8 bases; unmatched junction bases: 11. The CDR3 protein is CASSTLRSGIYEQFF. CDR3 coding DNA: TGTGCCAGTAGTACCCTTAGGAGCGGGATATATGAGCAGTTCTTC.

The V and J genes are TRBV5-1 and TRBJ2-3; D remains ambiguous. Looked up from germline, CDR1 is SGHRS and CDR2 is YFSETQ. Trimming removed 0 bases from V and 8 bases from J, with 13 bases in between. The CDR3 has 14 residues. In nucleotides, the CDR3 is TGCGCCAGCAGCTTGGACCCAACGAGTGTTACGCAGTATTTT. Residues: CASSLDPTSVTQYF.

This clone was detected once. The CDR3 sequence: CASRGGAGGPSYEQYF. Written as DNA, the CDR3 is TGTGCCAGCAGGGGGGGAGCGGGAGGCCCCTCCTACGAGCAGTACTTC. The genes are TRBV28 and TRBJ2-7, with 9 bases identical to TRBD2. Germline assignment: CDR1 MDHEN and CDR2 SYDVKM. This CDR3 region has 16 residues. V gave up 6 bases and J gave up 0 bases; unmatched junction bases: 9.

CDR3 sequence (DNA): TGTGCCAGCAGCTTAGTTCGACAGGGGGCCTACAATGAGCAGTTCTTC. Translated: CASSLVRQGAYNEQFF. The rearrangement joins TRBV7-9 to TRBJ2-1, with 9 bases that match TRBD1. The CDR3 covers 16 residues. Germline V gene lookup returns CDR1 SEHNR and CDR2 FQNEAQ (reference sequence). V lost 1 base, J lost 2 bases, and 3 bases stayed unmatched.

The chain has TRBV28 and TRBJ1-5; D possibly corresponds to TRBD1 (5 bases). The V end was cut by 4 bases, the J end by 9 bases, with 16 bases between. The CDR3 is 14 residues long. Germline loops: CDR1 MDHEN, CDR2 SYDVKM. The CDR3 loop reads CASSSQGGPSPQHF. The CDR3, as DNA: TGTGCCAGCAGTTCGCAGGGTGGACCCTCGCCCCAGCATTTT.

V and J are TRBV11-2 and TRBJ2-5, with 10 bases identical to TRBD2. CDR3 length: 15 residues. CDR1 SGHAT and CDR2 FQNNGV come from the germline V gene. Trimming cost V 1 base and J 5 bases; bases outside gene matches: 4. The DNA of the CDR3 is TGTGCCAGCAGCTTAGCGCTAGCGGGAGTGGAGACCCAGTACTTC. Amino acid sequence: CASSLALAGVETQYF.

The chain uses TRBV18 and TRBJ1-3; D not resolved. With 1 base removed from V and 8 bases from J, the gap between germline ends came to 3 bases. Germline V gene lookup returns CDR1 KGHSH and CDR2 LQKENI. This CDR3 is 11 amino acids long. The CDR3 spells CASSPRDTIYF. CDR3 nucleotide sequence: TGTGCCAGCTCACCACGAGACACCATATATTTT.

The chain carries TRBV30 and TRBJ2-3, with 7 bases fitting TRBD2. Losses at the gene ends were 6 bases for V and 4 bases for J; bases not matched to a gene: 10. Germline CDR1 reads GTSNPN; CDR2 reads SVGIG (reference sequence). The CDR3 has 14 residues. CDR3 sequence: CACPAGANPDTQYF. CDR3 DNA: TGTGCCTGTCCGGCGGGAGCGAACCCAGATACGCAGTATTTT.

As for this clone: Other DNA variants within this sample encode the same CDR3. The chain employs TRBV19 and TRBJ2-7; TRBD1 agrees at 8 bases. Losses at the gene ends were 1 base for V and 2 bases for J; bases not matched to a gene: 4. The length of the CDR3 is 15 residues. In germline, CDR1 is LNHDA, CDR2 SQIVND (reference sequence). The CDR3 sequence: CASSIGLGQAYEQYF. As DNA, the CDR3 is TGTGCCAGTAGTATAGGCCTGGGACAGGCCTACGAGCAGTACTTC.

In its sample, this clone was seen once. CDR3 nucleotide sequence: TGCGCCAGCAGTGAGGAGGGTCTGCGTTTCGATGAGCAGTTCTTC. The encoded protein is CASSEEGLRFDEQFF. J is TRBJ2-1 and V is TRBV10-1; TRBD2 might be the D (5 bases). In germline, CDR1 is WNHNN, CDR2 SYGVQD (reference sequence). Deletions cut 2 bases from V and 8 bases from J, with 16 bases between. The CDR3 covers 15 residues.

The chain combines TRBV7-9 with TRBJ2-7, with a weak D call TRBD1 (6 bases). The germline gives CDR1 SEHNR, CDR2 FQNEAQ (reference sequence). This CDR3 has 13 residues. V lost 4 bases and J lost 4, with 11 bases in between. The CDR3 sequence is CASSSTGLYEQYF. CDR3 nucleotide sequence: TGTGCCAGCAGCTCTACAGGGTTGTACGAGCAGTACTTC.

The gene calls are TRBV21-1 and TRBJ1-2; the table's D call, TRBD1, was not checked against the DNA. TRBV21-1 is described as a pseudogene. The length of the CDR3 is 14 residues. The CDR3 nucleotides are TGTGCCAGCAGCCACTTCTGGGTAGGACACGGCTACACCTTC. Translation: CASSHFWVGHGYTF.

The J gene is TRBJ2-1, the V gene TRBV3-1 (or the pseudogene TRBV3-2); 7 bases fit TRBD2. The V gene end was trimmed by 1 base and the J gene end by 9 bases; junction bases not matched to a gene: 15. The CDR3 is 17 amino acids. Per the germline V gene, CDR1 is LGHDT and CDR2 is YNNKEL (reference sequence). The CDR3 DNA sequence: TGTGCCAGCAGCCAAGTTCGCGGCGGGAGAAAGGGCAGTGAGCAGTTCTTC. It encodes CASSQVRGGRKGSEQFF.

This rearrangement joins TRBV28 to TRBJ2-3; TRBD2 might be the D (6 bases). CDR1 and CDR2 (germline): MDHEN, SYDVKM. The V end lost 6 bases, the J end lost 4 bases, and 17 bases lay between the germline ends. This CDR3 is built from 15 residues. The CDR3, as DNA: TGTGCCAGCAGCGTCCCCCGGCGGGAATCAGATACGCAGTATTTT. Amino acids: CASSVPRRESDTQYF.

The rearrangement uses TRBV3-1 (or the pseudogene TRBV3-2) and TRBJ2-7; 10 bases are a match to TRBD2. V dropped 3 bases and J dropped 2; count of bases not matched to a gene: 7. The CDR3 length is 16 residues. Germline V gives CDR1 LGHDT, CDR2 YNNKEL (reference sequence). The CDR3 loop reads CASSHAASGSPYEQYF. The CDR3 nucleotides read TGTGCCAGCAGCCATGCCGCTAGCGGGAGTCCCTACGAGCAGTACTTC.

The chain employs TRBV6-5 and TRBJ1-2, with D possibly matching TRBD1 (6 bases). Germline values: CDR1 MNHEY, CDR2 SVGAGI. V lost 6 bases and J lost 4, with 15 bases in between. The CDR3 loop spans 14 amino acids. Here the CDR3 DNA reads TGTGCCAGCAGGGGGATGGACAGCGGCTATGGCTACACCTTC. Amino acids: CASRGMDSGYGYTF.

This rearrangement joins TRBV21-1 to TRBJ2-5; no DNA check was done on the table's D call, TRBD1. TRBV21-1 is deemed a pseudogene. The CDR3 runs 18 residues. This CDR3 reads CASSRSDRGLVNEETQYF. The CDR3 region has the DNA TGTGCCAGCAGCAGATCGGACAGGGGGCTGGTAAATGAGGAGACCCAGTACTTC.

J is TRBJ2-7 and V is TRBV6-5, with D tentatively TRBD2 (7 bases). This CDR3 is 12 amino acids long. Germline V gene data show CDR1 as MNHEY and CDR2 as SVGAGI. The CDR3 region is CAGGGVNYEQYF. CDR3 DNA sequence: TGTGCGGGAGGGGGGGTAAACTACGAGCAGTACTTC.

The J gene is TRBJ2-3, the V gene TRBV30, with TRBD2 identical over 10 bases. Germline values: CDR1 GTSNPN, CDR2 SVGIG (reference sequence). The CDR3 runs 16 residues. Trimming removed 2 bases from V and 1 base from J; junction bases left unmatched: 6. DNA for the CDR3: TGTGCCTGGAGTCCCCCCGGGACTAGCGGCACAGATACGCAGTATTTT. It encodes CAWSPPGTSGTDTQYF.

The V call is TRBV2, the J call TRBJ2-7, with D perhaps matching TRBD2 (6 bases). Germline loops: CDR1 SNHLY, CDR2 FYNNEI. CDR3 length: 14 amino acids. V lost 0 bases and J lost 2, with 8 bases in between. DNA for the CDR3: TGTGCCAGCAGTGAAGCGCGGGGCCCCTACGAGCAGTACTTC. Amino acids: CASSEARGPYEQYF.